This is a list of T cell receptor beta chains from one sample in a study of T cells in localized non-small cell lung cancer. Measured with immunoSEQ multiplex PCR; TCRdb has only the in-frame clones, and not every one. The sample includes some 52,000 clones, more than 80% of them seen just once. The starting material was peripheral blood, obtained before any cancer treatment. The receptors stem from a male donor aged 60 or over with stage III squamous cell lung carcinoma. Both conserved end residues are part of each CDR3. A D gene is named only where the DNA matches it firmly. Clone sizes are given selectively: once, few, many, or a class where the clone is expanded.

J	size	D	V	DNA	CDR3
TRBJ1-1	.	.	TRBV30	TGTGCCTGGTATTTACCGGGACCTAAGGGACCTGAAGCTTTCTTT	CAWYLPGPKGPEAFF
TRBJ2-3	.	.	TRBV6-1	TGTGCCAGCAGTGAGGAGTGGAGGGCGCAGTATTTT	CASSEEWRAQYF
TRBJ2-2	.	.	TRBV14	TGTGCCAGCAGCTGGAACACCGGGGAGCTGTTTTTT	CASSWNTGELFF
TRBJ2-1	.	TRBD1	TRBV19	TGTGCCAGTAGTAAGGGACAGAGCTCCTACAATGAGCAGTTCTTC	CASSKGQSSYNEQFF
TRBJ2-1	once	TRBD1	TRBV7-7	TGTGCCAGCAGCCCGGGACAGAATTCCCACAATGAGCAGTTCTTC	CASSPGQNSHNEQFF
TRBJ2-3	once	.	TRBV18	TGTGCCAGCCGCGACAGGACCACAGATACGCAGTATTTT	CASRDRTTDTQYF
TRBJ1-2	.	TRBD1	TRBV30	TGTGCCTGGAGTGTACAGGGACAGGGACATGGCTACACCTTC	CAWSVQGQGHGYTF
TRBJ1-5	.	.	TRBV2	TGTGCCAGCAGTCGGGTGCCCAATCAGCCCCAGCATTTT	CASSRVPNQPQHF
TRBJ1-5	few	.	TRBV5-1	TGCGCCAGCAGCTTGGCCGGGCCGGGCTCTGAGCCCCAGCATTTT	CASSLAGPGSEPQHF
TRBJ1-5	.	.	TRBV2	TGTGCCAGCAGTGAAGCGCTTCAGATCAATCAGCCCCAGCATTTT	CASSEALQINQPQHF
TRBJ1-2	.	.	TRBV6-6	TGTGCCAGCAGCGTGGACAGTCCTAACTATGGCTACACCTTC	CASSVDSPNYGYTF
TRBJ2-1	.	.	TRBV11-3	TGTGCCAGCAGCTTAGGTCGCGGGGGCTCGGATGAGCAGCTCTTC	CASSLGRGGSDEQLF
TRBJ1-3	.	.	TRBV30	TGTGCCTGGAGTCGAGGGATCTCTGGAAACACCATATATTTT	CAWSRGISGNTIYF
TRBJ2-6	.	.	TRBV7-3	TGTGCCAGCAGCTTAAACCCTGGACGCCGCTCTGGGGCCAACGTCCTGACTTTC	CASSLNPGRRSGANVLTF
TRBJ2-3	.	TRBD2	TRBV7-6	TGTGCCAGCAGCTCGGCCGGGACTAGCTCACCTAATACGCAGTATTTT	CASSSAGTSSPNTQYF
TRBJ2-7	.	.	TRBV20-1	TGCAGTGCTAATGGATACGAGCAGTACTTC	CSANGYEQYF
TRBJ1-1	.	.	TRBV6-5	TGTGCCAGCAGTTACGGGCTCGGGGACGTTGAAGCTTTCTTT	CASSYGLGDVEAFF
TRBJ1-2	.	.	TRBV4-3	TGCGCCAGCAGCCAAGATCAACCGTTAGCTAACTATGGCTACACCTTC	CASSQDQPLANYGYTF
TRBJ2-2	.	.	TRBV5-4	TGTGCCAGCAGCCCGGACCTGGTCGGGGAGCTGTTTTTT	CASSPDLVGELFF
TRBJ2-7	.	.	TRBV6-5	TGTGCCAGCAGGTTCGGGGTAAGCGAGCAGTACTTC	CASRFGVSEQYF
TRBJ1-1	.	.	TRBV4-3	TGCGCCAGCAGCCAAGATCGGGCGTCCAATGAAGCTTTCTTT	CASSQDRASNEAFF
TRBJ2-1	.	TRBD2	TRBV29-1	TGCAGCGCCGACACCGGGACTAGCGGTTACAATGAGCAGTTCTTC	CSADTGTSGYNEQFF
TRBJ2-7	once	TRBD2	TRBV6-6	TGTGCCAGCAGTTACGAAAGACTAGCGGGAGACGGGGAGCAGTACTTC	CASSYERLAGDGEQYF
TRBJ2-7	.	.	TRBV7-2	TGTGCCAGCAGCTTAGCGCGGGGACTCGGCTACGAGCAGTACTTC	CASSLARGLGYEQYF
TRBJ2-2	.	.	TRBV6-1	TGTGCCAGCAGGCAAGTTGCGAACACCGGGGAGCTGTTTTTT	CASRQVANTGELFF
TRBJ2-7	.	.	TRBV4-2	TGTGCCAGCAGCCAAGAGCTAGCAAACCCCTACGAGCAGTACTTC	CASSQELANPYEQYF
TRBJ2-3	.	.	TRBV7-2	TGTGCCAGCAGCTTAGAGATAGGGTTCACAGATACGCAGTATTTT	CASSLEIGFTDTQYF
TRBJ2-5	.	.	TRBV6-1	TGTGCCAGCAGTGAAGCGCCCAGCAGGGTGAAAGAGACCCAGTACTTC	CASSEAPSRVKETQYF
TRBJ2-3	.	.	TRBV5-1	TGCGCCAGCAGCTTGCCGGGATCAGATACGCAGTATTTT	CASSLPGSDTQYF
TRBJ2-6	.	TRBD2	TRBV6-1	TGTGCCAGCAGTGAAGTGCCAGCGGGAGGGCCTGGGGCCAACGTCCTGACTTTC	CASSEVPAGGPGANVLTF
TRBJ2-1	.	TRBD1	TRBV14	TGTGCCAGCAGCCCGACCGGGACAGGGGCTTACTACAATGAGCAGTTCTTC	CASSPTGTGAYYNEQFF
TRBJ2-1	few	TRBD2	TRBV27	TGTGCCAGCGGTAGTTTAGGGACTAGATTATACAATGAGCAGTTCTTC	CASGSLGTRLYNEQFF
TRBJ1-2	.	TRBD1	TRBV9	TGTGCCAGCAGCGGTGAGGCCCGACAGGGGAACTATGGCTACACCTTC	CASSGEARQGNYGYTF
TRBJ1-2	once	.	TRBV6-1	TGTGCCAGCAGTGAAGGGGTTGGGGGTATGAGCTACACCTTC	CASSEGVGGMSYTF
TRBJ1-1	.	TRBD1	TRBV28	TGTGCCAGCAGTCCGACAGGGGGTATCGCTGAAGCTTTCTTT	CASSPTGGIAEAFF
TRBJ2-5	.	TRBD2	TRBV11-2	TGTGCCAGCAAGAGCGGGGGACCGCAAGAGACCCAGTACTTC	CASKSGGPQETQYF